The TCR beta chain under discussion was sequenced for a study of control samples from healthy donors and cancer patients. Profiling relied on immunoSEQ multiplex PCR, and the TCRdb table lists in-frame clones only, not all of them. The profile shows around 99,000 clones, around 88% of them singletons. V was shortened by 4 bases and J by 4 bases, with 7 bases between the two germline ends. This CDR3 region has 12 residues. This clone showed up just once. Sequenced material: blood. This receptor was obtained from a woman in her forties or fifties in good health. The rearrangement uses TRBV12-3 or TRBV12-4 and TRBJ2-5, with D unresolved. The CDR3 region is CASSYGRETQYF. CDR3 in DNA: TGTGCCAGCAGTTACGGCCGAGAGACCCAGTACTTC.